Included here is one TCR beta chain sequence, with context. This clone's antigen is unknown. Base qualities were left out, and no much larger clone turns up one base away. V is trimmed back by 7 bases and J by 8 bases, and the junction contains 8 bases that no gene match accounts for. The germline V gene encodes CDR1 ENHRY and CDR2 SYGVKD. Including the terminal cysteine and phenylalanine, the CDR3 comprises 13 residues. The CDR3 DNA has 39 bases and is translated from base 1. The sample originates from a study of blood T cell repertoires in COVID-19 (dated by TCRdb to the early 2020s). About the full investigation: Samples covering the acute and convalescent phases of COVID-19 were provided by collaborators in the United States, Italy and Spain. Samples came from the ongoing ImmuneRACE study (first 160 participants) plus 1,254 subjects from 6 global collaborators. Where available, HLA class I and class II types were taken from metadata supplied by the sample provider and were not determined by assay-based typing. The sample metadata nearly always contained a de-identified subject ID, COVID-19 status, age in years and sex. The prospective study material was composed of cDNA or gDNA derived from T cells, B-cell-depleted T cells, or PBMCs. Subjects who had been exposed to COVID-19, were actively infected with it, or had recovered from it provided the deeply sampled blood TCRbeta repertoires that made up the dataset. A freely available public database, intended as a resource for researchers studying the immune response to SARS-CoV-2, is where the repertoires were released.

The immunoSEQ Assay, a bias-controlled multiplex PCR, was used to amplify TCRbeta CDR3 regions from genomic DNA. The study's processing was this. The number of nucleated cells in each sample was estimated by amplification of reference gene primers within the assay. To quantify the absolute abundance of each unique TCRbeta CDR3 rearrangement, sequence reads were collapsed and filtered. For each sample, productive Simpson clonality was calculated by taking the square root of Simpson's diversity index across productive rearrangements. Entries here come from immuneACCESS through TCRdb and include only in-frame sequences with V and J called. Some clones fail to appear in such tables; in the studies checked, an unresolved V gene covers under half of the shortfall, and the cause of the remainder is unknown. The V and J calls and clone size were taken over from that table, and D and trimming were inferred from the DNA. The sample data list approximately 180,000 clones, and 85% to 90% of these were observed just once. Clones ranked in the top ten supply 2% to 2.5% of the sample.

Broader findings and caveats from the paper: The amount of clinical and demographic metadata varied by source and participant and was provided uncurated.

Participants in the prospective study were enrolled through a virtual design, were aged 18 to 89 years, and lived in roughly 24 United States geographic areas. In the prospective study, participants were assigned to cohorts based on the clinical history participants reported in a screening survey and a study questionnaire. In the prospective study, whole blood, serum and a nasopharyngeal or oropharyngeal swab were collected from each participant by mobile phlebotomists. Participants in the prospective study had the option to provide additional blood draws and questionnaires over an approximately 2-month period. Prospective study blood samples were shipped either frozen or at room temperature before DNA extraction.

Source material: PBMCs or T cells enriched from blood (not recorded which). The sequence is built from TRBV10-3 and TRBJ2-3, with 8 middle bases fitting TRBD2. This clonotype was obtained from a woman in her forties with acute COVID-19. The CDR3 is CAINTPGLGTQYF. The DNA sequence is given as TGTGCCATCAATACTCCGGGACTAGGTACGCAGTATTTT.